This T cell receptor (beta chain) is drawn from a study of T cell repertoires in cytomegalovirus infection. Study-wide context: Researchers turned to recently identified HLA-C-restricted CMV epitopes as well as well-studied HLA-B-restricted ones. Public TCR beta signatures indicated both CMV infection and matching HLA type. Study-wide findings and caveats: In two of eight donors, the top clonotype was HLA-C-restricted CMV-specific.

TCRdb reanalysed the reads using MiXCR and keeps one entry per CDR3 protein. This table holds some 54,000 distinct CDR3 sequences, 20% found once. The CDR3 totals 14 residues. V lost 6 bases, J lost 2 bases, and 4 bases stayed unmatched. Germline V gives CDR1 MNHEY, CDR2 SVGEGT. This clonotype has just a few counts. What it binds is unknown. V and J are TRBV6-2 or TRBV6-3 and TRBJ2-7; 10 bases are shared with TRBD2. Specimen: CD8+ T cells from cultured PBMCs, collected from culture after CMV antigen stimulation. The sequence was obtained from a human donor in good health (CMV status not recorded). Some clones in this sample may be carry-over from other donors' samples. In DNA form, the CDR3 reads TGTGCCAGCAGGGAACTAGCGGGACCCTACGAGCAGTACTTC. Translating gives CASRELAGPYEQYF.